The T cell receptor beta chain under discussion was sequenced for a study of Tregs in tolerant kidney transplant recipients. Findings of the study overall: Expanding Tregs on activated donor B cells appeared to best identify donor-specific TCRbeta clones.

The protocol was immunoSEQ multiplex PCR, while the TCRdb copy is restricted to in-frame clones and leaves out a portion. Of about 64,000 clones in the sample, 95% to 98% were seen once. Per germline, CDR1 KGHSH and CDR2 LQKENI. There are 13 residues in the CDR3. V was cut by 1 base and J by 7 bases, with 5 bases left in between. Unstimulated regulatory T cells (CD4+CD25+CD127-), CD4+CD25- non-regulatory cells, CD4 and CD8 cells were FACS-sorted from thawed PBMCs. Thawed PBMCs were rested overnight at 37°C with 200 to 250 IU/ml IL-2 before regulatory T cell sorting. As to this clone: Its cognate antigen is unknown.

The genes are TRBV18 and TRBJ2-6; no definite D call. This TCR was recovered from a human donor who received a combined kidney and bone marrow transplant. The source material was Tregs from blood, sampled before the transplant. CDR3 sequence: CASSPRLANVLTF. DNA for the CDR3: TGTGCCAGCTCACCACGGCTCGCCAACGTCCTGACTTTC.